The 29 T cell receptor beta chains presented below share a single source sample, sequenced in a study of cytomegalovirus exposure and HLA in healthy donors. Primers included in the PCR were 60 Vbeta and 13 Jbeta primers. Produced via immunoSEQ multiplex PCR; TCRdb's table is partial and in-frame only. The sample has roughly 200,000 clones, 83% seen once. The sequenced material came from PBMCs. The receptors here all came from a man aged 50 to 60 in good health and CMV-seronegative.

This chain connects TRBV6-5 to TRBJ2-1, with D possibly being TRBD2 (6 bases). V shed 6 bases and J shed 8 bases, with 14 bases lying between them. The V gene's germline CDR1 is MNHEY and CDR2 SVGAGI. The CDR3 loop spans 13 amino acids. The CDR3 spells CASSGRLDHEQFF. CDR3 bases: TGTGCCAGCAGCGGACGACTAGATCATGAGCAGTTCTTC.

The V gene is TRBV9, the J gene TRBJ1-3; D is unclear. The CDR3 is 15 amino acids. CDR1 SGDLS and CDR2 YYNGEE come from the germline V gene. V lost 4 bases and J lost 0, with 11 bases in between. CDR3 sequence: CASSSQISSGNTIYF. In DNA, the CDR3 is TGTGCCAGCAGCTCCCAGATCAGCTCTGGAAACACCATATATTTT.

This clone was counted a few times. V usage is TRBV5-6 and J usage is TRBJ2-7; D remains unclear. Per the germline V gene, CDR1 is SGHDT and CDR2 is YYEEEE. The V and J ends lost 2 bases and 4 bases respectively, with 4 bases between them. The CDR3 length is 11 residues. CDR3 DNA sequence: TGTGCCAGCAGCTTTAATTACGAGCAGTACTTC. It is translated as CASSFNYEQYF. The variable domain in full, with the rest retrieved from reference TRBV5-6 and TRBJ2-7, is DAGVTQSPTHLIKTRGQQVTLRCSPKSGHDTVSWYQQALGQGPQFIFQYYEEEERQRGNFPDRFSGHQFPNYSSELNVNALLLGDSALYLCASSFNYEQYFGPGTRLTVT.

The chain joins TRBV25-1 to TRBJ2-2; perhaps TRBD1 as D (5 bases). CDR3 size: 13 residues. The ends were cut back, 7 bases at V and 2 bases at J, with 8 bases in the middle. Germline lookup yields CDR1 MGHDK and CDR2 SYGVNS. Here the CDR3 reads CASMGRNTGELFF. CDR3 nucleotides: TGTGCCAGCATGGGGCGTAACACCGGGGAGCTGTTTTTT. Filled out from reference TRBV25-1 and TRBJ2-2, the complete variable domain reads EADIYQTPRYLVIGTGKKITLECSQTMGHDKMYWYQQDPGMELHLIHYSYGVNSTEKGDLSSESTVSRIRTEHFPLTLESARPSHTSQYLCASMGRNTGELFFGEGSRLTVL.

Note on this clone: Other DNA sequences in this sample translate to the same CDR3. J is TRBJ1-1 and V is TRBV6-6; 7 nucleotides align to TRBD1. Unmatched junction bases numbered 4, after V lost 5 bases and J lost 4 bases. Germline CDR1 MNHNY, CDR2 SVGAGI (reference sequence). CDR3 length: 13 residues. The CDR3 is CASSRTGGTEAFF. CDR3 nucleotides: TGTGCCAGCAGTCGGACAGGCGGCACTGAAGCTTTCTTT.

The DNA for the CDR3 is TGTGCCAGCAGTGCACTAGGGTCGGGTGAGCAGTTCTTC. Protein sequence: CASSALGSGEQFF. The V gene is TRBV9, the J gene TRBJ2-1, with D tentatively TRBD2 (5 bases). V lost 5 bases to trimming and J lost 9 bases, with 15 bases between them. This CDR3 has 13 residues. Looked up from germline, CDR1 is SGDLS and CDR2 is YYNGEE.

The genes are TRBV4-3 and TRBJ2-7; 7 bases map to TRBD1. Per germline, CDR1 LGHNA and CDR2 YSLEER. The CDR3 has 13 residues. The ends lost 2 bases at V and 5 bases at J; junction bases unmatched: 3. The CDR3 DNA follows: TGCGCCAGCAGCCAATTCACAGGGGACGAGCAGTACTTC. Its translation is CASSQFTGDEQYF.

The rearrangement links TRBV9 to TRBJ2-5, with D perhaps matching TRBD1 (6 bases). Germline V gene lookup returns CDR1 SGDLS and CDR2 YYNGEE. This CDR3 has 16 residues. The ends were cut back, 0 bases at V and 4 bases at J, with 16 bases in the middle. The CDR3 bases are TGTGCCAGCAGCGTAGGGTGGGGGCAGGTTACAGAGACCCAGTACTTC. This gives the protein CASSVGWGQVTETQYF.

This CDR3 is CASSVGLAEYNEQFF. The CDR3 DNA sequence: TGTGCCAGCAGCGTAGGACTAGCGGAGTACAATGAGCAGTTCTTC. This chain uses TRBV9 with TRBJ2-1; 9 nucleotides match TRBD2. The CDR3 covers 15 residues. Per germline, CDR1 SGDLS and CDR2 YYNGEE. V lost 0 bases, J lost 4 bases, and 2 bases stayed unmatched.

This rearrangement joins TRBV12-5 to TRBJ1-1, with 7 positions matching TRBD1. V trimming: 4 bases; J trimming: 5 bases; junction bases outside the gene matches: 4. The CDR3 loop spans 13 amino acids. The germline V gene encodes CDR1 LGHNT and CDR2 FRNRAP. The CDR3 sequence: CASGSSGGTEAFF. The CDR3, as DNA: TGTGCTAGTGGTTCCTCAGGGGGGACTGAAGCTTTCTTT.

The gene calls are TRBV5-1 and TRBJ2-3; tentative D call: TRBD2 (7 bases). Trimming took 1 base from V and 2 from J, leaving 14 bases between them. Germline CDR1 SGHRS, CDR2 YFSETQ. The CDR3 totals 16 residues. CDR3 DNA sequence: TGCGCCAGCAGCTTGTTTGGCGGGGGCAACACAGATACGCAGTATTTT. Protein sequence: CASSLFGGGNTDTQYF.

The CDR3 here is CASSPGQGVYNEQFF. The CDR3 bases are TGCGCCAGCAGCCCGGGACAGGGGGTTTACAATGAGCAGTTCTTC. The chain employs TRBV5-1 and TRBJ2-1; 11 bases fit TRBD1. The CDR3 has 15 residues. Germline V gives CDR1 SGHRS, CDR2 YFSETQ. The V and J ends lost 4 bases and 4 bases, in that order; junction bases with no gene match: 4.

The V and J genes are TRBV19 and TRBJ2-7, with 8 bases identical to TRBD1. In germline, CDR1 is LNHDA, CDR2 SQIVND (reference sequence). CDR3 length: 13 amino acids. Trimming cost V 8 bases and J 2 bases; bases outside gene matches: 5. The CDR3, as DNA: TGTGCCAGTCGACAGGGGCCTGCCTACGAGCAGTACTTC. It is translated as CASRQGPAYEQYF. Supplemented by reference TRBV19 and TRBJ2-7, the full variable domain reads DGGITQSPKYLFRKEGQNVTLSCEQNLNHDAMYWYRQDPGQGLRLIYYSQIVNDFQKGDIAEGYSVSREKKESFPLTVTSAQKNPTAFYLCASRQGPAYEQYFGPGTRLTVT.

The chain combines TRBV19 with TRBJ1-2; maybe TRBD1 (6 bases). Trimming cost V 3 bases and J 10 bases, with 21 bases left between them. The CDR3 spans 15 residues. CDR1 and CDR2 from the germline V gene are LNHDA and SQIVND (reference sequence). The CDR3 spells CASSIWTDGSVDYTF. CDR3 sequence (DNA): TGTGCCAGTAGTATCTGGACAGACGGGTCGGTGGACTACACCTTC. Filled out from reference TRBV19 and TRBJ1-2, the complete variable domain reads DGGITQSPKYLFRKEGQNVTLSCEQNLNHDAMYWYRQDPGQGLRLIYYSQIVNDFQKGDIAEGYSVSREKKESFPLTVTSAQKNPTAFYLCASSIWTDGSVDYTFGSGTRLTVV.

This sequence joins TRBV7-9 and TRBJ2-2; possibly TRBD1 for D (6 bases). V was pared by 5 bases and J by 4 bases, with 14 bases between. The CDR3 runs to 15 residues. Germline V gene data show CDR1 as SEHNR and CDR2 as FQNEAQ (reference sequence). CDR3 DNA sequence: TGTGCCAGCAGCCCCTCAGGGGACGGCACCGGGGAGCTGTTTTTT. Residues: CASSPSGDGTGELFF.

The chain recombines TRBV12-2 with TRBJ2-1; the table assigns TRBD2, which was not confirmed against the DNA. TRBV12-2 is a listed pseudogene. There are 14 residues in the CDR3. Here the CDR3 reads CATRRRGSYNEQFF. CDR3 coding DNA: TGTGCAACCCGACGTCGGGGCTCCTACAATGAGCAGTTCTTC.

The chain recombines TRBV4-3 with TRBJ1-5; weak D call: TRBD1 (6 bases). Germline lookup yields CDR1 LGHNA and CDR2 YSLEER. The CDR3 runs 15 residues. The V gene lost 0 bases and the J gene lost 6 bases, with 12 bases spanning the gap. DNA of the CDR3: TGCGCCAGCAGCCAAGAACCAGGGGATGGTCAGCCCCAGCATTTT. This sequence encodes CASSQEPGDGQPQHF.

The V and J genes are TRBV19 and TRBJ2-3; D may be TRBD2 (5 bases). Trimming left V 7 bases short and J 1 base short, with 27 bases between. CDR1 is LNHDA, CDR2 SQIVND, per germline (reference sequence). This CDR3 has 19 amino acids. Written as DNA, the CDR3 is TGTGCCAGTAACGAGGGTGTGGTAGTTACTGGATGGGGCACAGATACGCAGTATTTT. Translation: CASNEGVVVTGWGTDTQYF.

Note on this clone: One end of the junction varies from germline; a read error may be responsible. The gene calls are TRBV5-6 and TRBJ2-2, with TRBD1 matching over 9 bases. Germline V gene data show CDR1 as SGHDT and CDR2 as YYEEEE. CDR3 length equals 15 residues. The CDR3 sequence: CASSFRDRVHRGAVF. The CDR3 DNA follows: TGTGCCAGCAGCTTTCGGGACAGGGTGCACCGGGGAGCTGTTTTT.

The chain couples TRBV2 to TRBJ1-1; 11 nucleotides align to TRBD1. J was trimmed by 7 bases and V by 6 bases; bases with no gene match: 7. Looked up from germline, CDR1 is SNHLY and CDR2 is FYNNEI. This CDR3 region has 14 residues. For the CDR3, the DNA is TGTGCCAGCAGGGATGGGACAGGGGGGAATGAAGCTTTCTTT. It encodes CASRDGTGGNEAFF. The variable domain in full, completed from reference TRBV2 and TRBJ1-1, reads EPEVTQTPSHQVTQMGQEVILRCVPISNHLYFYWYRQILGQKVEFLVSFYNNEISEKSEIFDDQFSVERPDGSNFTLKIRSTKLEDSAMYFCASRDGTGGNEAFFGQGTRLTVV.

The chain joins TRBV9 to TRBJ2-5; TRBD2 might be the D (5 bases). CDR3 size: 15 residues. Per germline, CDR1 SGDLS and CDR2 YYNGEE. V was clipped by 1 base and J by 5 bases, with 15 bases between them. CDR3 DNA: TGTGCCAGCAGCGTAAACACGGGGAGCGGTGAGACCCAGTACTTC. It yields the protein CASSVNTGSGETQYF.

The chain is built from TRBV2 and TRBJ1-1, with D perhaps matching TRBD1 (6 bases). The CDR3 extends over 12 amino acids. Trimming took 7 bases from V and 6 from J, leaving 12 bases between them. In germline, CDR1 is SNHLY, CDR2 FYNNEI. In DNA, the CDR3 is TGTGCCAGCATGAGGGGGTCCCCTGAAGCTTTCTTT. As protein: CASMRGSPEAFF.

This clone was counted a few times. J is TRBJ2-7 and V is TRBV5-4; D perhaps matches TRBD1 (7 bases). The CDR3 loop spans 14 amino acids. Germline V lookup: CDR1 SGHNT, CDR2 YYREEE (reference sequence). V lost 4 bases and J lost 7, with 18 bases in between. The CDR3, as DNA: TGTGCCAGCAGCAGACCAGGGGGGCGTGGAGAGCAGTACTTC. Residues: CASSRPGGRGEQYF.

J is TRBJ2-3 and V is TRBV4-3, with D uncertain. The CDR3 extends over 14 amino acids. The V gene lost 1 base and the J gene lost 5 bases, with 10 bases spanning the gap. Germline-derived CDR1 and CDR2 are LGHNA and YSLEER. CDR3 nucleotides: TGCGCCAGCAGCCAAGCGGATAGCCGAGATACGCAGTATTTT. Its translation is CASSQADSRDTQYF.

V gene TRBV10-3 combines with J gene TRBJ2-1, with D perhaps matching TRBD1 (6 bases). Trimming removed 8 bases at V and 4 bases at J, with 15 bases between. The germline gives CDR1 ENHRY, CDR2 SYGVKD. The CDR3 spans 14 residues. This chain's CDR3 is CAIQERTDYNEQFF. DNA for the CDR3: TGTGCCATCCAAGAGAGGACAGATTACAATGAGCAGTTCTTC.

The rearrangement uses TRBV19 and TRBJ2-5; 10 bases match TRBD1. CDR3 size: 14 residues. The trim removed 5 bases at V and 5 bases at J, leaving 5 bases unmatched. Germline values: CDR1 LNHDA, CDR2 SQIVND (reference sequence). CDR3 residues: CASSEGQGFETQYF. CDR3 coding DNA: TGTGCCAGTAGTGAGGGACAGGGGTTCGAGACCCAGTACTTC.

The V gene is TRBV21-1, the J gene TRBJ2-5; TRBD2, the D gene given by the table, was not confirmed from the DNA. TRBV21-1 is reported as a pseudogene. The CDR3 covers 16 residues. The CDR3 bases are TGTGCCAGCAGCAAGTGGGGGAGGGCCTTGTGGGAGACCCAGTACTTC. This translates into CASSKWGRALWETQYF.

This chain uses TRBV19 with TRBJ2-7; D is unresolved. The V end lost 1 base, the J end lost 0 bases, and 7 bases lay between the germline ends. From germline, CDR1 is LNHDA and CDR2 SQIVND (reference sequence). The CDR3 loop spans 14 amino acids. CDR3: CASSIGGASYEQYF. CDR3 sequence (DNA): TGTGCCAGTAGTATAGGCGGAGCCTCCTACGAGCAGTACTTC.

The rearrangement joins TRBV5-1 to TRBJ1-2, with D hard to call. The CDR3 totals 14 residues. Germline lookup yields CDR1 SGHRS and CDR2 YFSETQ. The V end was cut by 2 bases, the J end by 6 bases, with 14 bases between. DNA of the CDR3: TGCGCCAGCAGCTTAGAGGATTCTATCAATGGCTACACCTTC. Translation: CASSLEDSINGYTF.